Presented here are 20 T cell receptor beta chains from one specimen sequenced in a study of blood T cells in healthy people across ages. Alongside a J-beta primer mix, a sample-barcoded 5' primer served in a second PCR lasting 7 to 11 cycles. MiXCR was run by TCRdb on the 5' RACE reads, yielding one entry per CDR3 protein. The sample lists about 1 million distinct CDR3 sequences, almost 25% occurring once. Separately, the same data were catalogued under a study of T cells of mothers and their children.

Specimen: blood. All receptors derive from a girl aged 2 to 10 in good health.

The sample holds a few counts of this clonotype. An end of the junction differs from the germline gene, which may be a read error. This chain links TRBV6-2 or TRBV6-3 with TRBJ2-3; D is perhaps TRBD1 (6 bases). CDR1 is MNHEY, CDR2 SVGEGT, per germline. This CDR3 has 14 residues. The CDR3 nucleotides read TGTGCCAGCAGCTACTCAGGGGCGGACAATACGCAGTATTTT. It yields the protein CASSYSGADNTQYF.

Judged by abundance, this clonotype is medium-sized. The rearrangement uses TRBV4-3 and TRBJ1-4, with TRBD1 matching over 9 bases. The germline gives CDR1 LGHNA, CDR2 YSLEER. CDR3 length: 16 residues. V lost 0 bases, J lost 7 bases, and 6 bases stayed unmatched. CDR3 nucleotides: TGCGCCAGCAGCCAAGAGCGACAGGGGGAATTTGAAAAACTGTTTTTT. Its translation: CASSQERQGEFEKLFF.

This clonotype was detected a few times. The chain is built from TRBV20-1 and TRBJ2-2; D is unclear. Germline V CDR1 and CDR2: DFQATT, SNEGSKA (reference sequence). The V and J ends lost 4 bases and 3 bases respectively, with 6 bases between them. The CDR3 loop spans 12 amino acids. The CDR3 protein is CSAMGYTGELFF. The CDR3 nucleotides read TGCAGTGCTATGGGATACACCGGGGAGCTGTTTTTT.

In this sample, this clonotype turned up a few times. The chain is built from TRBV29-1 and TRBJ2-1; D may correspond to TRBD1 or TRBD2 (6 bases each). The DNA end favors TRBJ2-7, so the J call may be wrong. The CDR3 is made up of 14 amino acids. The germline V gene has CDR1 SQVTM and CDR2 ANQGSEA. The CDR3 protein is CSVTEMGGYYEQYF. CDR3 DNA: TGCAGCGTGACGGAGATGGGGGGCTACTACGAGCAGTACTTC.

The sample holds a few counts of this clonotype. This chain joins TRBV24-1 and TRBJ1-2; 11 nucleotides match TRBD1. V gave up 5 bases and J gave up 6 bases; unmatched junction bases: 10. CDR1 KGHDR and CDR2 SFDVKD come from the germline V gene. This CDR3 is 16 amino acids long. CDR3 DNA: TGTGCCACCAGTGGATACCCGGGACAGGGGGTTCATGGCTACACCTTC. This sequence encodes CATSGYPGQGVHGYTF.

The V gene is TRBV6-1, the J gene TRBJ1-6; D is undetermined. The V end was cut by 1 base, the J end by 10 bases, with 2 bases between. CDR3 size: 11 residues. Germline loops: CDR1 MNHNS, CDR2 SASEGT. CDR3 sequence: CASSEESPLHF. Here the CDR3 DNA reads TGTGCCAGCAGTGAAGAGTCACCCCTCCACTTT.

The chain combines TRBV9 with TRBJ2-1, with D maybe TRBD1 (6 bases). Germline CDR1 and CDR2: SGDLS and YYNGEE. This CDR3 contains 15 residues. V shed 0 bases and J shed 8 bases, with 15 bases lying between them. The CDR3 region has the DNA TGTGCCAGCAGCGTAGGGTGGGGGCTAGGATATGAGCAGTTCTTC. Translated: CASSVGWGLGYEQFF.

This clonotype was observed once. The CDR3 DNA sequence: TGTGCCAGCAGCCTACAGGGAGCCGGGCCTAAGGAGCAGTACTTC. This gives the protein CASSLQGAGPKEQYF. The V call is TRBV6-5, the J call TRBJ2-7; weak D call: TRBD1 (6 bases). Germline V CDR1 and CDR2: MNHEY, SVGAGI. V was shortened by 6 bases and J by 7 bases, with 22 bases between the two germline ends. This CDR3 has 15 amino acids.

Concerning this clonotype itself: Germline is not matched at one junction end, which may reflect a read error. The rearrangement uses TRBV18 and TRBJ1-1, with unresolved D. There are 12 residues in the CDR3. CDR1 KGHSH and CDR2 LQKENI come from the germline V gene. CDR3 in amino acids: CASSPGNAEAFF. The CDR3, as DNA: TGTGCCAGCTCACCAGGGAACGCTGAAGCTTTCTTT.

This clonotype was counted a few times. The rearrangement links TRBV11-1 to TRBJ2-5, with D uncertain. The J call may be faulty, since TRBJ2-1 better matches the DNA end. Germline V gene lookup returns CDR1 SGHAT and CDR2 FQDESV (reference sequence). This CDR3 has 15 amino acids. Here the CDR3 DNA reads TGTGCCAGCAGTATTGGCCCGAGCTTGCTCAATGAGCAGTTCTTC. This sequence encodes CASSIGPSLLNEQFF.

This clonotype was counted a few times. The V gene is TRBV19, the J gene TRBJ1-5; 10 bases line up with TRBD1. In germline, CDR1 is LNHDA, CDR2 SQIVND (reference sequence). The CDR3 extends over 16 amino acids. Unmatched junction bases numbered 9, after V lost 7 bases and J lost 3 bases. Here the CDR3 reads CASTLGTGALNQPQHF. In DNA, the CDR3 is TGTGCCAGTACCCTAGGGACAGGGGCCCTCAATCAGCCCCAGCATTTT. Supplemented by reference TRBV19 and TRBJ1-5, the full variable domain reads DGGITQSPKYLFRKEGQNVTLSCEQNLNHDAMYWYRQDPGQGLRLIYYSQIVNDFQKGDIAEGYSVSREKKESFPLTVTSAQKNPTAFYLCASTLGTGALNQPQHFGDGTRLSIL.

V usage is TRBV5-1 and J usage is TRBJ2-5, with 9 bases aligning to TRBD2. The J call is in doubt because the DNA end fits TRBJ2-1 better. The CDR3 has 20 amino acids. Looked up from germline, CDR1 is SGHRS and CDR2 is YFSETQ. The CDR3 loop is CASRLGWGSGGSVTTNEQFF. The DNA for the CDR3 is TGCGCCAGCAGGCTCGGTTGGGGCAGCGGGGGGTCTGTCACGACGAATGAGCAGTTCTTC.

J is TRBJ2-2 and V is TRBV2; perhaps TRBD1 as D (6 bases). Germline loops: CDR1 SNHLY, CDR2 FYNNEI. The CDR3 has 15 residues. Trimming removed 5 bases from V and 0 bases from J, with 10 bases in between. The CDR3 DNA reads TGTGCCAGCAGTAGACAGGACGCGAACACCGGGGAGCTGTTTTTT. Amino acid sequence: CASSRQDANTGELFF.

CDR3 DNA: TGTGCCAGTATGGAAACCCTTGGAGAGACCCAGTACTTC. Encoded protein: CASMETLGETQYF. The chain has TRBV12-3 or TRBV12-4 and TRBJ2-5, with no clear D. This CDR3 region has 13 residues. Trimming stripped 9 bases from V and 4 bases from J, with 15 bases between.

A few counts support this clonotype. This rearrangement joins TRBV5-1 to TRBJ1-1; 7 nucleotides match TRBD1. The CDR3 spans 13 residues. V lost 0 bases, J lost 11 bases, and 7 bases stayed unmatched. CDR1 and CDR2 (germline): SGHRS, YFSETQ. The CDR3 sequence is CASSLEGARGAFF. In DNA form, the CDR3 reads TGCGCCAGCAGCTTGGAGGGGGCCAGGGGCGCTTTCTTT.

The CDR3 bases are TGTGCCAGCAGGCGGGAAGTACTTGAGCAGTTCTTC. Its protein product is CASRREVLEQFF. The V gene is TRBV2, the J gene TRBJ2-5; D might be TRBD2 (6 bases). The DNA end lines up better with TRBJ2-1; the J call may be wrong. In germline, CDR1 is SNHLY, CDR2 FYNNEI. This CDR3 comprises 12 residues.

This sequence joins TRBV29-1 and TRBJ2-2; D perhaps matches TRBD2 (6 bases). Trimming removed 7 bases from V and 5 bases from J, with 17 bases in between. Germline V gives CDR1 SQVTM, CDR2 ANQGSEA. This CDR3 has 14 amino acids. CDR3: CSARPAGGTGELFF. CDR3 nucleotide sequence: TGCAGCGCCCGCCCAGCTGGGGGGACCGGGGAGCTGTTTTTT.

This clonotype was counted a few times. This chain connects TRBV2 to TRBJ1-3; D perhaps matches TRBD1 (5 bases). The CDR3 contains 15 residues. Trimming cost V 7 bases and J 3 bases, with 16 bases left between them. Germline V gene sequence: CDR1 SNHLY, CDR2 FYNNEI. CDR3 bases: TGTGCCAGCATGGGGGAAAGGTTGTATGGAAACACCATATATTTT. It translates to CASMGERLYGNTIYF.

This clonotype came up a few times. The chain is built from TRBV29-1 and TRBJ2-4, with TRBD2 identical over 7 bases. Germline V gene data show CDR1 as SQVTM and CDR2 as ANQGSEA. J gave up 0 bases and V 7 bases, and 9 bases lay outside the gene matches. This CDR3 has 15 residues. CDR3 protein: CSASGAPLAKNIQYF. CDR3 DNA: TGCAGCGCGAGCGGGGCCCCCTTAGCCAAAAACATTCAGTACTTC.

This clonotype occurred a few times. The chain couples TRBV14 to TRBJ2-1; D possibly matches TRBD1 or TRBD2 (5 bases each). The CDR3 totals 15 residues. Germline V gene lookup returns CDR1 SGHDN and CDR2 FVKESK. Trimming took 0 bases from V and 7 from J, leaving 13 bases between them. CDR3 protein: CASSQERGVRNEQFF. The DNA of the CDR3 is TGTGCCAGCAGCCAAGAGCGAGGGGTAAGGAATGAGCAGTTCTTC.